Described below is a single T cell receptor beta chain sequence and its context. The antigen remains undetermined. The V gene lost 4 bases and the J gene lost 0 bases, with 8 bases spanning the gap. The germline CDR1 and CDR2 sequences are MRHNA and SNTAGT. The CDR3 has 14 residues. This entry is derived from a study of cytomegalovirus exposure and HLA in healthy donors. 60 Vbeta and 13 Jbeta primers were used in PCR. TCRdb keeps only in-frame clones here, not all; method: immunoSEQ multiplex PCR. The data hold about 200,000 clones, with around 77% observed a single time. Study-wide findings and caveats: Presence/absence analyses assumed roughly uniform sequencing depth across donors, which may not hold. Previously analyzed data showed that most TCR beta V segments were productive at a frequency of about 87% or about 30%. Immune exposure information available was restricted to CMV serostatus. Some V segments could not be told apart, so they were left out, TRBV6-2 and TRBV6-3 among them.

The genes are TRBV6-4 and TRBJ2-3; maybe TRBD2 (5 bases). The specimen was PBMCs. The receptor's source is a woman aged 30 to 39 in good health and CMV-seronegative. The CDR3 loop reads CASSVGGSTDTQYF. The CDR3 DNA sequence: TGTGCCAGCAGTGTCGGCGGGAGCACAGATACGCAGTATTTT.